Below are 6 T cell receptor beta chains sequenced from a single sample in a study of vaccination effects on CD4 cells after COVID-19. Antigen-specific CD4+ T cells were expanded with viral peptide pools in the ViraFEST assay before sequencing. CD4+ T cells were isolated after about nine days of culture. Between March and December 2020, the person had a SARS-CoV-2 infection that PCR confirmed. Produced via immunoSEQ multiplex PCR; TCRdb's table is partial and in-frame only. The data contain tens of thousands of clones, around 75% of them seen just once; the ten biggest clones take up roughly two fifths. Their specific antigens are unknown. Sequenced material: CD4+ T cells from PBMCs cultured with a peptide pool, taken before COVID-19 vaccination. These receptors originate from a human donor who had a prior SARS-CoV-2 infection.

The rearrangement joins TRBV28 to TRBJ2-7, with a weak D call TRBD2 (6 bases). Trimming pared 7 bases from V and 1 base from J, leaving 20 bases between. Germline V CDR1 and CDR2: MDHEN, SYDVKM. The CDR3 extends over 16 amino acids. The CDR3 region has the DNA TGTGCCAGCAAATCCCCCGGGGGAGGTTGGTCCTACGAGCAGTACTTC. It is translated as CASKSPGGGWSYEQYF.

The rearrangement uses TRBV2 and TRBJ1-4, with 7 bases aligning to TRBD1. Germline V gene lookup returns CDR1 SNHLY and CDR2 FYNNEI. The V segment lost 4 bases and the J segment 4 bases; nucleotides outside the gene matches: 9. This CDR3 has 16 residues. The chain's CDR3 is CASSGDRILINEKLFF. The CDR3 DNA follows: TGTGCCAGCAGTGGGGACAGAATCCTAATTAATGAAAAACTGTTTTTT.

V gene TRBV25-1 combines with J gene TRBJ1-5, with 7 positions matching TRBD1. Trimming took 6 bases from V and 7 from J; bases not matched to a gene: 6. Per germline, CDR1 MGHDK and CDR2 SYGVNS. The CDR3 consists of 13 residues. The CDR3 DNA is TGTGCCAGCAGCGAGACAGGGAAACAGCCCCAGCATTTT. This sequence encodes CASSETGKQPQHF.

This clone has a single count. The rearrangement links TRBV24-1 to TRBJ2-5; tentative D call: TRBD1 (7 bases). CDR3 length equals 15 residues. Germline values: CDR1 KGHDR, CDR2 SFDVKD. Trimming removed 4 bases from V and 5 bases from J, with 16 bases in between. The CDR3 region is CATSDPRQGGETQYF. CDR3 sequence (DNA): TGTGCCACCAGTGACCCAAGACAGGGAGGCGAGACCCAGTACTTC.

V gene TRBV6-5 combines with J gene TRBJ2-3, with 7 nucleotides matching TRBD1. Looked up from germline, CDR1 is MNHEY and CDR2 is SVGAGI. The CDR3 is made up of 15 amino acids. V dropped 7 bases and J dropped 7; count of bases not matched to a gene: 14. The CDR3 nucleotides are TGTGCCAGCACCGATGGGGTGACAGGGCGGTATACGCAGTATTTT. Its protein is CASTDGVTGRYTQYF.

This rearrangement joins TRBV20-1 to TRBJ1-3; the D is unclear. Germline V gene data show CDR1 as DFQATT and CDR2 as SNEGSKA (reference sequence). The CDR3 extends over 11 amino acids. The V end was cut by 3 bases, the J end by 4 bases, with 4 bases between. CDR3 nucleotide sequence: TGCAGTGCTAGTTGGGGAAACACCATATATTTT. This encodes CSASWGNTIYF.